The present entry profiles one T cell receptor (beta chain) with its context. Its antigen is undetermined. This sample was taken from a study of post-analysis software for immune sequencing data. Broader study findings: Compared against controls, patients with multiple sclerosis displayed significantly lower normalized Chao1 diversity. Higher frequency in patients than in controls was seen for 5 or 6 TRBV segments, with TRBV5-6, TRBV5-1 and TRBV20-1 among them. Clustering by F measure revealed strong co-clustering among samples prepared together in one batch.

The germline gives CDR1 MNHNS, CDR2 SASEGT. Trimming stripped 4 bases from V and 6 bases from J, with 16 bases between. The CDR3 is 15 amino acids. The library was made from cDNA and included unique molecular identifiers. TCRdb re-called the PCR reads with MiXCR, one entry per CDR3 protein. The sample consists of around 250,000 distinct CDR3 sequences, 36% of them appearing once. The V call is TRBV6-1, the J call TRBJ2-1; D possibly corresponds to TRBD1 (5 bases). The sequence was collected from a girl between 5 and 17 years old with multiple sclerosis. What was sequenced was blood. The CDR3 reads CASSGLGAYFNEQFF. CDR3 nucleotide sequence: TGTGCCAGCAGTGGACTTGGGGCCTACTTCAATGAGCAGTTCTTC.